The rows below give T cell receptor beta chains drawn from one sample of a study of glioma-infiltrating T cells. TCRdb itself ran the multiplex PCR reads through MiXCR, one entry per CDR3 protein. The sample includes a few hundred thousand distinct CDR3 sequences, roughly two fifths of them seen just once. Sequenced sample: glioma tissue, nonneoplastic brain tissue, or PBMCs (not recorded which). These receptors originate from a human donor with low-grade glioma or glioblastoma, undergoing nonglioma brain surgery, or in good health (not recorded which). Both conserved end residues are part of each CDR3. Each record gives: V gene, J gene, clone size, D gene, CDR3 DNA, CDR3 protein. A D gene is named only where the DNA matches it firmly. Where a row states a size, it is once, few, many or the class of an expanded clone; other rows omit it.

>TRBV27|TRBJ1-3|few|NA
TGTGCCAGCAGTTTATCCGGGGTGTTCTCTGGAAACACCATATATTTT
CASSLSGVFSGNTIYF
>TRBV18|TRBJ1-2|NA|NA
TGTGCCAGCTCGATCGGGATTAAGGAGCGGAGGAGCTATGGCTACACCTTC
CASSIGIKERRSYGYTF
>TRBV28|TRBJ2-3|NA|TRBD2
TGTGCCAGCAGTACTTCAGCGGGAGGCACAGATACGCAGTATTTT
CASSTSAGGTDTQYF
>TRBV20-1|TRBJ2-7|many|NA
TGCAGTGCTAGAAGATCCGTATGGGGCGAGCAGTACTTC
CSARRSVWGEQYF
>TRBV5-1|TRBJ2-2|NA|NA
TGCGCCAGCAGCTTGGCACCAAGGGGCGTTAACACCGGGGAGCTGTTTTTT
CASSLAPRGVNTGELFF
>TRBV2|TRBJ2-4|NA|NA
TGTGCCAGCACGACAGGAAACATTCAGTACTTC
CASTTGNIQYF
>TRBV28|TRBJ1-5|NA|TRBD1
TGTGCCAGCAGTATCATGGGACAGCCACGGACGGAGCCCCAGCATTTT
CASSIMGQPRTEPQHF
>TRBV20-1|TRBJ1-2|NA|NA
TGCAGTGCTAGAGACAGACAGCCCGAGGGTGGCTACACCTTC
CSARDRQPEGGYTF
>TRBV19|TRBJ2-7|NA|NA
TGTGCCAGTAGTATGCGGCCGGGCTCCTACGAGCAGTACTTC
CASSMRPGSYEQYF
>TRBV19|TRBJ2-1|many|TRBD2
TGTGCCAGTAGTCTCACTAGCGGAGCTTCTCATGTCTCCTACAATGAGCAGTTCTTC
CASSLTSGASHVSYNEQFF
>TRBV28|TRBJ2-5|NA|NA
TGTGCCAGCAGTTTATCCCTCGGACGGACCCAGTACTTC
CASSLSLGRTQYF
>TRBV2|TRBJ2-7|once|NA
TGTGTCAGCAGGGGGGACACCAGCTCCTACGAGCAGTACTTC
CVSRGDTSSYEQYF
>TRBV9|TRBJ1-3|few|NA
TGTGCCAGCAGCGTAGGACACAGGGATGGAAACACCATATATTTT
CASSVGHRDGNTIYF
>TRBV2|TRBJ1-2|NA|NA
TGTGCCAGCAGTGAAGCTGAATATGGCTACACCTTC
CASSEAEYGYTF
>TRBV7-9|TRBJ2-7|NA|NA
TGTGCCATCGGCTACGAGCAGTACTTC
CAIGYEQYF
>TRBV6-1|TRBJ2-7|many|NA
TGTGCCAGCAGTGAAATTGTCAGCCCCTATAACGAGCAGTACTTC
CASSEIVSPYNEQYF
>TRBV20-1|TRBJ2-1|many|TRBD2
TGCAGTGCTTTGAGCGGGAGAGGAGACAATGAGCAGTTCTTC
CSALSGRGDNEQFF
>TRBV19|TRBJ2-4|few|TRBD1
TGTGCCAGTACTCCGGGACAGGGGAACATTCAGTACTTC
CASTPGQGNIQYF
>TRBV7-2|TRBJ2-3|NA|NA
TGTGCCAGCAGCTTTGGGACTGCAGATACGCAGTATTTT
CASSFGTADTQYF
>TRBV20-1|TRBJ2-3|NA|TRBD2
TGCAGTGGTTTGGGGACTAGCGGATACACAGATACGCAGTATTTT
CSGLGTSGYTDTQYF
>TRBV28|TRBJ2-4|NA|NA
TGTGCCAGCAGTCGGGACAAGGCCAAAAACATTCAGTACTTC
CASSRDKAKNIQYF
>TRBV6-1|TRBJ2-2|many|NA
TGTGCCAGCAGTTGGGCCACCGGGGAGCTGTTTTTT
CASSWATGELFF